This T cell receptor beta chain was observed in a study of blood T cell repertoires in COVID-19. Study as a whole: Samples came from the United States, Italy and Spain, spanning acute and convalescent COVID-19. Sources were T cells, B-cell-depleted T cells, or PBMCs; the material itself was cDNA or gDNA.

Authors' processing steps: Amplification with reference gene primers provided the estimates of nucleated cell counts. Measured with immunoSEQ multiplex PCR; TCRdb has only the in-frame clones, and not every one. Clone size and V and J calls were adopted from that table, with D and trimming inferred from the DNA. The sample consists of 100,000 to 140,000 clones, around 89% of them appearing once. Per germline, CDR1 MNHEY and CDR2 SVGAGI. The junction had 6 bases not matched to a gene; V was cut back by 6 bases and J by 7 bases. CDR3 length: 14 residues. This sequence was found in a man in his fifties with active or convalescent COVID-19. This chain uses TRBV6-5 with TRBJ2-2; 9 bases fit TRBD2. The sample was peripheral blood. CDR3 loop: CASRVAGEGGELFF. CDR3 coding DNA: TGTGCCAGCAGGGTAGCGGGAGAGGGCGGGGAGCTGTTTTTT.